The 27 T cell receptor beta chains below come from one sample, sequenced in a study of blood T cell repertoires in COVID-19. Sequencing was performed with immunoSEQ multiplex PCR; in TCRdb, only in-frame clones are kept and a portion is missing. Of 100,000 to 150,000 clones listed, about four fifths are singletons. Specimen: peripheral blood. The source is a man at least 80 years old with active or convalescent COVID-19.

This chain links TRBV6-1 with TRBJ1-2, with 9 bases fitting TRBD1. The germline V gene has CDR1 MNHNS and CDR2 SASEGT. The V and J ends lost 3 bases and 4 bases, in that order; junction bases with no gene match: 6. This CDR3 contains 15 residues. In nucleotides, the CDR3 is TGTGCCAGCAGTGAGGGACAGGGCAACCTCTATGGCTACACCTTC. As protein: CASSEGQGNLYGYTF.

The chain recombines TRBV5-1 with TRBJ1-1, with unresolved D. The V and J ends lost 4 bases and 6 bases respectively, with 16 bases between them. There are 14 residues in the CDR3. CDR1 is SGHRS, CDR2 YFSETQ, per germline. CDR3 region: CASSVEPGSAEAFF. The DNA of the CDR3 is TGCGCCAGCAGCGTGGAACCGGGTTCGGCTGAAGCTTTCTTT.

The chain carries TRBV5-4 and TRBJ2-5, with a weak D call TRBD2 (5 bases). Per germline, CDR1 SGHNT and CDR2 YYREEE (reference sequence). V lost 1 base to trimming and J lost 3 bases, with 16 bases between them. The CDR3 totals 16 residues. CDR3 DNA: TGTGCCAGCAGCTTGAAGGGTGCGGGCATAGAAGAGACCCAGTACTTC. It is translated as CASSLKGAGIEETQYF.

The chain carries TRBV6-5 and TRBJ1-6, with D possibly TRBD1 on 6 matching bases. Between the trimmed V and J ends, which lost 2 bases and 8 bases, there was a span of 10 bases. CDR1 MNHEY and CDR2 SVGAGI come from the germline V gene. The CDR3 length is 14 residues. CDR3 DNA sequence: TGTGCCAGCAGTTACCAGGGGTGGGATTCACCCCTCCACTTT. Its translation: CASSYQGWDSPLHF.

The genes are TRBV2 and TRBJ1-3; D is uncertain. Trimming removed 6 bases from V and 4 bases from J, with 19 bases in between. CDR3 length: 16 amino acids. The germline V gene has CDR1 SNHLY and CDR2 FYNNEI. The CDR3 DNA is TGTGCCAGCAGCGCCCAAGCCCCAATCACCGGAAACACCATATATTTT. This codes for CASSAQAPITGNTIYF.

This clone was seen a few times. The chain joins TRBV12-3 or TRBV12-4 to TRBJ2-2; D gene unclear. The V and J ends lost 3 bases and 3 bases respectively, with 5 bases between them. The CDR3 length is 13 residues. Here the CDR3 reads CASSFQYTGELFF. For the CDR3, the DNA is TGTGCCAGCAGTTTCCAATACACCGGGGAGCTGTTTTTT.

The chain carries TRBV7-8 and TRBJ2-5, with 14 bases identical to TRBD2. Germline V gene data show CDR1 as SGHVS and CDR2 as FQNEAQ. V shed 5 bases and J 5 bases; nucleotides not matched to a gene: 7. CDR3 length: 16 amino acids. The CDR3: CASSLTSGGARETQYF. For the CDR3, the DNA is TGTGCCAGCAGCCTGACTAGCGGGGGGGCCCGGGAGACCCAGTACTTC. Together with reference TRBV7-8 and TRBJ2-5, the CDR3 gives the full variable domain: GAGVSQSPRYKVAKRGQDVALRCDPISGHVSLFWYQQALGQGPEFLTYFQNEAQLDKSGLPSDRFFAERPEGSVSTLKIQRTQQEDSAVYLCASSLTSGGARETQYFGPGTRLLVL.

The chain uses TRBV19 and TRBJ2-7, with TRBD2 as a possible D gene (5 bases). V was trimmed by 4 bases and J by 1 base, leaving 11 bases between them. The V gene's germline CDR1 is LNHDA and CDR2 SQIVND (reference sequence). CDR3 length equals 14 residues. DNA for the CDR3: TGTGCCAGTAGTAACGGGGAGTATTCCTACGAGCAGTACTTC. It specifies CASSNGEYSYEQYF.

This chain uses TRBV30 with TRBJ2-6; 7 positions match TRBD2. The V gene's germline CDR1 is GTSNPN and CDR2 SVGIG (reference sequence). The V gene end was trimmed by 5 bases and the J gene end by 2 bases; junction bases not matched to a gene: 3. The length of the CDR3 is 14 residues. CDR3 nucleotides: TGTGCCTGGGGGAGGGAGGCTGGGGCCAACGTCCTGACTTTC. As protein: CAWGREAGANVLTF.

The V and J genes are TRBV7-2 and TRBJ1-2, with 10 bases matching TRBD1. V dropped 2 bases and J dropped 8; count of bases not matched to a gene: 8. This CDR3 is 15 amino acids long. Germline assignment: CDR1 SGHTA and CDR2 FQGNSA. The CDR3 protein is CASSLQPGQGSGYTF. In DNA, the CDR3 is TGTGCCAGCAGCTTACAGCCGGGACAGGGGAGCGGCTACACCTTC.

This chain links TRBV4-2 with TRBJ2-7; unclear D gene. There are 16 residues in the CDR3. The germline V gene encodes CDR1 LGHNA and CDR2 YNFKEQ. Trimming cost V 1 base and J 2 bases, with 15 bases left between them. CDR3 residues: CASSQGGFLAAYEQYF. CDR3 nucleotide sequence: TGTGCCAGCAGCCAAGGCGGATTTCTCGCCGCCTACGAGCAGTACTTC.

This sequence joins TRBV12-3 or TRBV12-4 and TRBJ2-2; 8 positions match TRBD1. This CDR3 region has 13 residues. J gave up 5 bases and V 5 bases, and 1 base lay outside the gene matches. This CDR3 reads CASSTGGTGELFF. CDR3 bases: TGTGCCAGCAGTACAGGGGGTACCGGGGAGCTGTTTTTT.

The chain couples TRBV9 to TRBJ1-6; 9 positions match TRBD1. The CDR3 totals 17 residues. Germline V gene lookup returns CDR1 SGDLS and CDR2 YYNGEE. After removal of 0 bases from V and 9 bases from J, the junction contained 10 bases not matched to a gene. DNA of the CDR3: TGTGCCAGCAGCGTAGATCCAGGACAGGGGACAGGTTCACCCCTCCACTTT. Protein: CASSVDPGQGTGSPLHF.

The chain has TRBV10-3 and TRBJ2-1, with TRBD2 matching over 13 bases. V shed 8 bases and J 6 bases; nucleotides not matched to a gene: 19. Germline V gene lookup returns CDR1 ENHRY and CDR2 SYGVKD. The length of the CDR3 is 19 residues. The CDR3 region has the DNA TGTGCCATCGGATCGGACAGAACAACTAGCGGGGGGGCGGTCAATGAGCAGTTCTTC. Translation gives CAIGSDRTTSGGAVNEQFF.

This clone was seen a single time. The chain employs TRBV9 and TRBJ2-7; 7 bases map to TRBD2. Germline CDR1 is SGDLS and CDR2 is YYNGEE. V lost 6 bases and J lost 6; bases outside the gene matches: 9. This CDR3 contains 13 residues. CDR3 region: CASTLGGYSEQYF. The CDR3 bases are TGTGCCAGCACGCTCGGGGGGTACAGCGAGCAGTACTTC.

Here the CDR3 reads CASSVSLAPSYNEQFF. The CDR3 bases are TGTGCCAGCAGCGTCTCACTAGCGCCGAGCTACAATGAGCAGTTCTTC. This chain links TRBV11-1 with TRBJ2-1, with TRBD2 identical over 7 bases. This CDR3 is built from 16 residues. V was pared by 5 bases and J by 3 bases, with 10 bases of the junction left unmatched. Germline V gene lookup returns CDR1 SGHAT and CDR2 FQDESV (reference sequence).

V usage is TRBV18 and J usage is TRBJ2-7; 11 positions agree with TRBD1. V shed 5 bases, J shed 4 bases, and the junction held 4 bases outside the gene matches. The CDR3 loop spans 14 amino acids. Germline CDR1 and CDR2: KGHSH and LQKENI. CDR3 in DNA: TGTGCCAGCTCATCGGGACAGGGGGTTTACGAGCAGTACTTC. As protein: CASSSGQGVYEQYF.

The chain uses TRBV5-4 and TRBJ1-5; D might be TRBD1 (5 bases). The CDR3 runs to 14 residues. Trimming pared 5 bases from V and 7 bases from J, leaving 16 bases between. Germline CDR1 is SGHNT and CDR2 is YYREEE (reference sequence). This CDR3 reads CASRIEQGWQPQHF. CDR3 in DNA: TGTGCCAGCAGGATTGAGCAGGGATGGCAGCCCCAGCATTTT.

The gene calls are TRBV3-1 (or the pseudogene TRBV3-2) and TRBJ2-2; the D gene is possibly TRBD1 (6 bases). The CDR3 spans 15 residues. From germline, CDR1 is LGHDT and CDR2 YNNKEL (reference sequence). Trimming stripped 3 bases from V and 5 bases from J, with 13 bases between. The CDR3 spells CASSHRDIVTGELFF. In DNA, the CDR3 is TGTGCCAGCAGCCACCGGGACATTGTAACCGGGGAGCTGTTTTTT.

This chain links TRBV2 with TRBJ1-1, with 10 bases matching TRBD1. The CDR3 consists of 16 residues. Germline V gene data show CDR1 as SNHLY and CDR2 as FYNNEI. V gave up 2 bases and J gave up 4 bases; unmatched junction bases: 7. The CDR3 DNA follows: TGTGCCAGCAGTGAAACTCAGACAGGGGGCGTCACTGAAGCTTTCTTT. This encodes CASSETQTGGVTEAFF.

The CDR3 spells CASSPSGADTQYF. The CDR3 DNA is TGTGCCAGCAGCCCGTCAGGGGCAGATACGCAGTATTTT. This chain connects TRBV7-3 to TRBJ2-3; weak D call: TRBD1 (6 bases). The germline gives CDR1 SGHTA, CDR2 FQGTGA. The ends were cut back, 5 bases at V and 4 bases at J, with 10 bases in the middle. The CDR3 consists of 13 residues.

The genes are TRBV6-1 and TRBJ1-6, with 8 bases matching TRBD1. This CDR3 region has 16 residues. Trimming removed 2 bases from V and 9 bases from J; junction bases left unmatched: 9. CDR1 and CDR2 from the germline V gene are MNHNS and SASEGT. The chain's CDR3 is CASSEYQGAILSPLHF. CDR3 coding DNA: TGTGCCAGCAGTGAATATCAGGGGGCGATTCTTTCACCCCTCCACTTT.

The chain couples TRBV5-1 to TRBJ2-3, with 10 positions matching TRBD1. The CDR3 is 14 residues long. From germline, CDR1 is SGHRS and CDR2 YFSETQ. V trimming: 0 bases; J trimming: 5 bases; junction bases outside the gene matches: 0. The DNA for the CDR3 is TGCGCCAGCAGCTTGGGGACAGGGGGAGATACGCAGTATTTT. This translates into CASSLGTGGDTQYF.

This clone came up a few times. V is TRBV6-2 or TRBV6-3 and J is TRBJ2-2; possible D gene TRBD2, 5 bases. CDR1 MNHEY and CDR2 SVGEGT come from the germline V gene. Trimming pared 0 bases from V and 2 bases from J, leaving 10 bases between. This CDR3 has 16 amino acids. For the CDR3, the DNA is TGTGCCAGCAGTTACTCGGTCAGGACTAACACCGGGGAGCTGTTTTTT. Translated: CASSYSVRTNTGELFF.

V is TRBV9 and J is TRBJ2-7, with 11 bases matching TRBD2. Germline V gene sequence: CDR1 SGDLS, CDR2 YYNGEE. The CDR3 is 15 amino acids. The ends lost 5 bases at V and 0 bases at J; junction bases unmatched: 4. The DNA of the CDR3 is TGTGCCAGCAGTCCTAGCGGGGGGCTCTCCTACGAGCAGTACTTC. This translates into CASSPSGGLSYEQYF.

This clone was seen a handful of times. The V call is TRBV4-2, the J call TRBJ2-5, with a tentative D call TRBD1 (5 bases). The germline V gene encodes CDR1 LGHNA and CDR2 YNFKEQ. Trimming took 5 bases from V and 0 from J, leaving 7 bases between them. The CDR3 runs to 13 residues. The CDR3 nucleotides are TGTGCCAGCAGCAAGGACAACCAAGAGACCCAGTACTTC. Its protein product is CASSKDNQETQYF.

In this sample, this clone turned up once. The chain carries TRBV23-1 and TRBJ2-7; D might be TRBD1 (6 bases). TRBV23-1 falls under the ORF class, with uncertain function. The CDR3 loop spans 13 amino acids. V shed 6 bases and J shed 0 bases, with 9 bases lying between them. CDR3 residues: CASSGTHSYEQYF. CDR3 sequence (DNA): TGCGCCAGCAGCGGGACACACTCCTACGAGCAGTACTTC.